Presented here are 23 T cell receptor beta chains from one specimen sequenced in a study of T cell clonality in common variable immunodeficiency. Generated by immunoSEQ multiplex PCR, the TCRdb table keeps only in-frame clones and is missing some. The sample has tens of thousands of clones, none seen only once. Sequences were obtained from peripheral blood mononuclear cells. Every receptor here comes from a person between 18 and 75 years old in good health.

This clone was counted many times. The CDR3 end is not reached by the read, which stops 3 residues before it; the germline J gene fills it in. The chain employs TRBV20-1 and TRBJ2-7; D possibly uses TRBD1 or TRBD2 (6 bases each). This CDR3 has 14 amino acids. Germline values: CDR1 DFQATT, CDR2 SNEGSKA (reference sequence). The V end was cut by 3 bases, the J end by 2 bases, with 14 bases between. This chain's CDR3 is CSASPHREAYEQYF. The part of the CDR3 DNA that was read is TGCAGTGCTAGCCCACACAGGGAGGCCTACGAG.

This clone was recorded at least ten times. The read ends 3 residues before the CDR3 terminus; that terminus is restored from the germline J gene. The rearrangement joins TRBV5-1 to TRBJ2-5; 7 nucleotides agree with TRBD1. The length of the CDR3 is 15 residues. Per the germline V gene, CDR1 is SGHRS and CDR2 is YFSETQ. The trim removed 4 bases at V and 1 base at J, leaving 7 bases unmatched. CDR3 sequence: CASSLTGSAQETQYF. CDR3 DNA, as far as it was read: TGCGCCAGCAGCCTGACAGGGAGCGCCCAAGAGACC.

This clone was seen many times. The part of the CDR3 DNA that was read is TGTGCCAGCAGCTTAGAGGGGATGAACACTGAA. Protein: CASSLEGMNTE. The entire CDR3 reads CASSLEGMNTEAFF. This chain uses TRBV7-8 with TRBJ1-1; TRBD1 might be the D (5 bases). The read stops 3 residues short of the end of the CDR3; the missing end is completed from the germline J gene. Germline CDR1 reads SGHVS; CDR2 reads FQNEAQ. There are 14 residues in the CDR3. Trimming removed 1 base at V and 0 bases at J, with 6 bases between.

This clone was detected ten times or more. Coverage ceases 3 residues before the CDR3 finishes, and the germline J gene fills in the end. J is TRBJ2-1 and V is TRBV7-3, with D possibly TRBD1 on 5 matching bases. From germline, CDR1 is SGHTA and CDR2 FQGTGA. The V end lost 1 base, the J end lost 6 bases, and 10 bases lay between the germline ends. This CDR3 has 14 residues. The DNA read from the CDR3 is TGTGCCAGCAGCTTAAGAGGCAGGGTCAATGAG. It codes for CASSLRGRVNE. The whole CDR3 protein reads CASSLRGRVNEQFF.

This clone has at least ten counts. The missing CDR3 end, 3 residues past where the read stops, is filled in from the germline J gene. This chain uses TRBV20-1 with TRBJ2-5; a possible D gene is TRBD2 (6 bases). The germline CDR1 and CDR2 sequences are DFQATT and SNEGSKA (reference sequence). V dropped 6 bases and J dropped 1 base, with 18 bases sitting between them. The CDR3 extends over 15 amino acids. CDR3: CSAHSSAGGQETQYF. The part of the CDR3 DNA that was read is TGCAGTGCACACTCATCGGCCGGGGGCCAAGAGACC.

This clone has ten or more counts. The read finishes 3 residues shy of the CDR3 end, and the germline J gene is used to complete it. This chain uses TRBV6-2 or TRBV6-3 with TRBJ1-1; possibly TRBD1 for D (5 bases). The CDR3 runs to 15 residues. The V end lost 8 bases, the J end lost 5 bases, and 21 bases lay between the germline ends. Germline V gives CDR1 MNHEY, CDR2 SVGEGT. CDR3 DNA, as far as it was read: TGTGCCAGCCTCTCTCGACGGGGGAGTAGGACTGAA. It yields the protein CASLSRRGSRTE. The entire CDR3 is CASLSRRGSRTEAFF.

This clone occurred many times. Sequencing ends 3 residues short of the CDR3 end; the germline J gene provides the rest. This rearrangement joins TRBV6-1 to TRBJ2-2, with D possibly matching TRBD2 (5 bases). V lost 4 bases to trimming and J lost 7 bases, with 10 bases between them. Germline values: CDR1 MNHNS, CDR2 SASEGT. CDR3 length: 13 residues. The covered CDR3 bases are TGTGCCAGCAGTGGGCCCCGGGGCGGGGAG. Protein: CASSGPRGGE. The entire CDR3 protein reads CASSGPRGGELFF.

This clone was observed at least ten times. The DNA ends 3 residues before the CDR3 does, and the rest of the CDR3 is filled in from the germline J gene. The gene calls are TRBV28 and TRBJ2-7; TRBD2 matches at 7 bases. CDR1 and CDR2 from the germline V gene are MDHEN and SYDVKM. The CDR3 covers 14 residues. Trimming at V came to 3 bases and at J to 4 bases, leaving 6 bases not matched to a gene. The covered CDR3 bases are TGTGCCAGCAGTTTTTTGACTAGCAGATACGAG. It yields the protein CASSFLTSRYE. The full CDR3 protein is CASSFLTSRYEQYF.

This clone was found many times. The read ends 3 residues early relative to the CDR3; the germline J gene fills the gap. The chain uses TRBV20-1 and TRBJ1-1, with D tentatively TRBD1 (6 bases). Per germline, CDR1 DFQATT and CDR2 SNEGSKA (reference sequence). This CDR3 has 14 residues. CDR3 DNA, as far as it was read: TGCAGTGCTAGACCACCCCAGGGGACACCGGGG. It translates to CSARPPQGTPG. The whole CDR3 protein is CSARPPQGTPGAFF.

This clone has ten or more counts. Read coverage stops 3 residues before the CDR3 terminus; the germline J gene supplies the remainder. This chain uses TRBV6-1 with TRBJ2-2; 9 nucleotides match TRBD2. Trimming removed 2 bases from V and 4 bases from J; junction bases left unmatched: 5. CDR1 and CDR2 (germline): MNHNS, SASEGT. This CDR3 spans 16 amino acids. The CDR3 reads CASSERRGGATGELFF. The CDR3 bases that were read are TGTGCCAGCAGTGAAAGGCGGGGGGGTGCCACCGGGGAG.

The table lists this clone with many counts. Sequencing ends 3 residues short of the CDR3 end; the germline J gene provides the rest. V usage is TRBV28 and J usage is TRBJ1-5, with a possible D match to TRBD1 (6 bases). V lost 2 bases and J lost 5, with 19 bases in between. The germline gives CDR1 MDHEN, CDR2 SYDVKM. This CDR3 has 17 amino acids. CDR3 DNA (partial): TGTGCCAGCAGTTTAATGGGTCAGGGGAATTCCGATCAGCCC. It specifies CASSLMGQGNSDQP. The entire CDR3 protein is CASSLMGQGNSDQPQHF.

This clone was observed many times. The read stops 3 residues short of the end of the CDR3; the missing end is completed from the germline J gene. The V call is TRBV9, the J call TRBJ2-2; D gene uncertain. Germline V CDR1 and CDR2: SGDLS, YYNGEE. The V end was cut by 1 base, the J end by 3 bases, with 13 bases between. The CDR3 extends over 16 amino acids. CDR3 DNA, as far as it was read: TGTGCCAGCAGCGTAACGCTAGGCCGGGACACCGGGGAG. It codes for CASSVTLGRDTGE. The complete CDR3 sequence is CASSVTLGRDTGELFF.

In its sample, this clone was seen many times. The CDR3 end lies 3 residues beyond the end of the read and is filled in from the germline J gene. The rearrangement links TRBV7-6 to TRBJ2-2, with 11 bases fitting TRBD2. After removal of 1 base from V and 4 bases from J, the junction contained 5 bases not matched to a gene. The CDR3 is 17 residues long. Germline V gives CDR1 SGHVS, CDR2 FNYEAQ. CDR3 DNA (partial): TGTGCCAGCAGCTTAGTTACTAGCGGGAGCCCCACCGGGGAG. Translated: CASSLVTSGSPTGE. The complete CDR3 reads CASSLVTSGSPTGELFF. Full variable domain (rest looked up from reference TRBV7-6 and TRBJ2-2): GAGVSQSPRYKVTKRGQDVALRCDPISGHVSLYWYRQALGQGPEFLTYFNYEAQQDKSGLPNDRFSAERPEGSISTLTIQRTEQRDSAMYRCASSLVTSGSPTGELFFGEGSRLTVL.

This clone has a count of ten or more. The CDR3 end lies 3 residues beyond the end of the read and is filled in from the germline J gene. The chain links TRBV6-2 or TRBV6-3 to TRBJ1-1, with D possibly being TRBD1 (5 bases). CDR1 is MNHEY, CDR2 SVGEGT, per germline. CDR3 size: 13 residues. The covered CDR3 bases are TGTGCCAGCATCTCATCAGGGCTGTCGGAA. It codes for CASISSGLSE. From start to end, the CDR3 is CASISSGLSEAFF.

At least ten counts were recorded for this clone. One end of the junction fails to match germline, which may point to a read error. The read comes to an end 3 residues before the CDR3 does, leaving the germline J gene to fill in the end. The chain carries TRBV4-2 and TRBJ1-1; a possible D gene is TRBD1 (5 bases). The CDR3 has 14 residues. The germline CDR1 and CDR2 sequences are LGHNA and YNFKEQ. The part of the CDR3 DNA that was read is TGCGCCAGCAGCCAAGGGAGCACAGGCACTGAA. Protein product: CASSQGSTGTE. Given in full, the CDR3 is CASSQGSTGTEAFF.

This clone was observed many times. Read coverage stops 3 residues before the CDR3 terminus; the germline J gene supplies the remainder. This chain links TRBV12-5 with TRBJ2-5, with a tentative D call TRBD2 (8 bases). Trimming pared 2 bases from V and 5 bases from J, leaving 15 bases between. This CDR3 region has 15 residues. Germline-derived CDR1 and CDR2 are LGHNT and FRNRAP. CDR3 DNA (partial): TGTGCTAGTGGTTTGTCCCGGGAGGGGGCGGAGACC. Protein product: CASGLSREGAET. The entire CDR3 protein reads CASGLSREGAETQYF. The full variable domain, in which reference TRBV12-5 and TRBJ2-5 provide the parts outside the CDR3, is DARVTQTPRHKVTEMGQEVTMRCQPILGHNTVFWYRQTMMQGLELLAYFRNRAPLDDSGMPKDRFSAEMPDATLATLKIQPSEPRDSAVYFCASGLSREGAETQYFGPGTRLLVL.

As to this clone: Read data end 3 residues before the CDR3 end; the end is taken from the germline J gene. The chain is built from TRBV7-9 and TRBJ1-2; D gene uncertain. The CDR3 consists of 14 residues. V lost 1 base, J lost 4 bases, and 10 bases lay in between. Germline assignment: CDR1 SEHNR and CDR2 FQNEAQ (reference sequence). The covered CDR3 bases are TGTGCCAGCAGCTTAGATTTAGAGAGCTATGGC. Translating gives CASSLDLESYG. The CDR3 in full is CASSLDLESYGYTF. Full variable domain (outside the CDR3, taken from reference TRBV7-9 and TRBJ1-2): DTGVSQNPRHKITKRGQNVTFRCDPISEHNRLYWYRQTLGQGPEFLTYFQNEAQLEKSRLLSDRFSAERPKGSFSTLEIQRTEQGDSAMYLCASSLDLESYGYTFGSGTRLTVV.

This clone was seen at least ten times. Sequencing ends 3 residues short of the CDR3 end; the germline J gene provides the rest. The rearrangement uses TRBV7-3 and TRBJ1-1, with a possible D match to TRBD1 (6 bases). The CDR3 length is 15 residues. V was shortened by 0 bases and J by 4 bases, with 12 bases between the two germline ends. Germline V gene lookup returns CDR1 SGHTA and CDR2 FQGTGA. The covered CDR3 bases are TGTGCCAGCAGCTTAACGGGGGGGCAAACCACTGAA. Amino acid sequence: CASSLTGGQTTE. The full CDR3 protein reads CASSLTGGQTTEAFF.

As concerns this clone: The sequence runs out 3 residues before the end of the CDR3; the remainder is reconstructed from the germline J gene. V usage is TRBV7-2 and J usage is TRBJ1-2, with unresolved D. The length of the CDR3 is 14 residues. Germline loops: CDR1 SGHTA, CDR2 FQGNSA. The sequenced part of the CDR3 DNA is TGTGCCAGCAGCTCCGTGGCGGGAACACCCGGC. Translation: CASSSVAGTPG. The entire CDR3 is CASSSVAGTPGYTF. Based on the CDR3 plus reference TRBV7-2 and TRBJ1-2, the full variable domain is GAGVSQSPSNKVTEKGKDVELRCDPISGHTALYWYRQSLGQGLEFLIYFQGNSAPDKSGLPSDRFSAERTGGSVSTLTIQRTQQEDSAVYLCASSSVAGTPGYTFGSGTRLTVV.

This clone was recorded a few times. Compared with germline, one end of the junction differs, possibly owing to a read error. The observed sequence ends 3 residues before the CDR3 terminus, with the missing tail filled in from the germline J gene. Other DNA sequences of this sample code for an identical CDR3. This chain links TRBV18 with TRBJ1-3; 7 nucleotides agree with TRBD1. The CDR3 length is 14 residues. Looked up from germline, CDR1 is KGHSH and CDR2 is LQKENI. Partial CDR3 DNA: TGTGCCAGCTCATTCGACAGGGCTGGAAACACT. Encoded protein: CASSFDRAGNT. The entire CDR3 sequence reads CASSFDRAGNTIYF.

This clone was counted many times. The read terminates 3 residues ahead of where the CDR3 ends, so the germline J gene completes it. J is TRBJ2-7 and V is TRBV5-1, with D possibly TRBD2 on 6 matching bases. This CDR3 comprises 16 residues. V gave up 3 bases and J gave up 6 bases, with 22 bases separating them. Germline V gene data show CDR1 as SGHRS and CDR2 as YFSETQ. The CDR3 spells CASSSTPTPGGSEQYF. Partial CDR3 DNA: TGCGCCAGCAGCTCTACACCAACTCCCGGGGGAAGCGAG.

In the case of this clone: The CDR3 end is not reached by the read, which stops 3 residues before it; the germline J gene fills it in. The chain recombines TRBV11-1 with TRBJ1-2, with D possibly TRBD1 on 5 matching bases. The CDR3 loop spans 13 amino acids. Germline V CDR1 and CDR2: SGHAT, FQDESV (reference sequence). Trimming removed 1 base from V and 6 bases from J, with 9 bases in between. Incomplete CDR3 DNA: TGTGCCAGCAGCTTAGGTCGGGGGAATGGC. Translation gives CASSLGRGNG. The whole CDR3 is CASSLGRGNGYTF.

This clone has at least ten counts. The CDR3 goes on 3 residues after the read ends, and that part is filled in from the germline J gene. V and J are TRBV20-1 and TRBJ2-5; 7 bases align to TRBD1. CDR3 length: 12 residues. From germline, CDR1 is DFQATT and CDR2 SNEGSKA (reference sequence). The V gene end was trimmed by 4 bases and the J gene end by 5 bases; junction bases not matched to a gene: 4. This CDR3 is CSANLRGETQYF. The sequenced part of the CDR3 DNA is TGCAGTGCTAATCTCAGGGGGGAGACC.